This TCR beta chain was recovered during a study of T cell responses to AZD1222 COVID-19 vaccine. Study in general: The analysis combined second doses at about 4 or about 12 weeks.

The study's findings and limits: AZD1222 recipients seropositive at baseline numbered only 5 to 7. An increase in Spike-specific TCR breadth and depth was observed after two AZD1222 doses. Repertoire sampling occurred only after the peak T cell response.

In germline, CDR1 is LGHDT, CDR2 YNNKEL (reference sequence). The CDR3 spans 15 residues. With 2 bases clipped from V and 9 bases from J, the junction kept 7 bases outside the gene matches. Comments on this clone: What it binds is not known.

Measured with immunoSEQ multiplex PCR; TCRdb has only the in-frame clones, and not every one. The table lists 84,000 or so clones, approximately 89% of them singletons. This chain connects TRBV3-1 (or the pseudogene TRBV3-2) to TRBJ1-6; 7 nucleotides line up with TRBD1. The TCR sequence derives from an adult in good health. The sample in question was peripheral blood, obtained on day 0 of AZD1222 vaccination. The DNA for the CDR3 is TGTGCCAGCAGCCAACCGGGACAGCGGGGTTCACCCCTCCACTTT. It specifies CASSQPGQRGSPLHF.